The 29 T cell receptor beta chains given below trace back to one sample, sequenced in a study of post-analysis software for immune sequencing data (dated by TCRdb to the mid-2010s). The study at large found these results: Roughly 5 TRBV segments, including TRBV5-6, TRBV5-1 and TRBV20-1, were significantly more frequent in patients than controls.

These TCRs' antigens remain unknown. The library was produced with PCR. The run used an Illumina HiSeq 2500. Unique molecular identifiers were incorporated into TCR beta cDNA libraries to reduce PCR and sequencing biases. In-frame beta chains were kept once TCRdb had trimmed the public reads at Q25 with fastp and called clones with MiXCR. For every CDR3 protein sequence, its rows merge into one entry that carries the most common genes and DNA. Here the sample has hundreds of thousands of distinct CDR3 sequences; 35% to 40% occur a single time. Around 4.8% of the sample is in the top ten clones. The sample taken for sequencing was blood. These TCRs come from a girl between 10 and 17 years old with multiple sclerosis.

The rearrangement joins TRBV2 to TRBJ2-1; D is perhaps TRBD1 (5 bases). The V gene lost 6 bases and the J gene lost 5 bases, with 14 bases spanning the gap. This CDR3 has 14 amino acids. Germline lookup yields CDR1 SNHLY and CDR2 FYNNEI. The CDR3 sequence is CASSRELGDNEQFF. For the CDR3, the DNA is TGTGCCAGCAGCCGAGAATTAGGGGACAATGAGCAGTTCTTC.

This clonotype was detected only once. The CDR3 sequence is CASSLVPAGGSYEQYF. Written as DNA, the CDR3 is TGCGCCAGCAGCTTGGTTCCAGCGGGGGGCTCCTACGAGCAGTACTTC. V is TRBV5-1 and J is TRBJ2-7, with 9 bases identical to TRBD2. The CDR3 runs to 16 residues. Germline V gene sequence: CDR1 SGHRS, CDR2 YFSETQ. The ends lost 0 bases at V and 0 bases at J; junction bases unmatched: 4. The entire variable domain, with the rest obtained from reference TRBV5-1 and TRBJ2-7, is as follows: KAGVTQTPRYLIKTRGQQVTLSCSPISGHRSVSWYQQTPGQGLQFLFEYFSETQRNKGNFPGRFSGRQFSNSRSEMNVSTLELGDSALYLCASSLVPAGGSYEQYFGPGTRLTVT.

This clonotype was found a few times. The rearrangement links TRBV7-2 to TRBJ1-1; D gene uncertain. Trimming stripped 6 bases from V and 0 bases from J, with 5 bases between. There are 12 residues in the CDR3. The germline gives CDR1 SGHTA, CDR2 FQGNSA. The CDR3 here is CASRQVNTEAFF. As DNA, the CDR3 is TGTGCCAGCAGACAAGTGAACACTGAAGCTTTCTTT. Full variable domain (rest looked up from reference TRBV7-2 and TRBJ1-1): GAGVSQSPSNKVTEKGKDVELRCDPISGHTALYWYRQSLGQGLEFLIYFQGNSAPDKSGLPSDRFSAERTGGSVSTLTIQRTQQEDSAVYLCASRQVNTEAFFGQGTRLTVV.

The rearrangement uses TRBV5-4 and TRBJ1-5; 10 bases align to TRBD1. The CDR3 has 15 amino acids. The V gene end was trimmed by 4 bases and the J gene end by 5 bases; junction bases not matched to a gene: 6. Germline values: CDR1 SGHNT, CDR2 YYREEE (reference sequence). In DNA form, the CDR3 reads TGTGCCAGCAGCCCGGGACAGGGGTTCCATCAGCCCCAGCATTTT. Its translation: CASSPGQGFHQPQHF.

The rearrangement uses TRBV5-1 and TRBJ2-2, with D hard to call. The CDR3 length is 13 residues. Trimming cost V 4 bases and J 4 bases, with 8 bases left between them. CDR1 and CDR2 (germline): SGHRS, YFSETQ. The CDR3 region is CASSGVGTGELFF. CDR3 DNA: TGCGCCAGCAGCGGAGTAGGCACCGGGGAGCTGTTTTTT.

This chain connects TRBV7-8 to TRBJ2-1, with D uncertain. V lost 5 bases and J 2 bases, leaving 7 bases between the germline ends. The germline V gene encodes CDR1 SGHVS and CDR2 FQNEAQ. This CDR3 has 13 amino acids. The CDR3 DNA reads as TGTGCCAGCAGCCCGCCGCCCTACAATGAGCAGTTCTTC. Encoded protein: CASSPPPYNEQFF. Full variable domain (remainder filled in from reference TRBV7-8 and TRBJ2-1): GAGVSQSPRYKVAKRGQDVALRCDPISGHVSLFWYQQALGQGPEFLTYFQNEAQLDKSGLPSDRFFAERPEGSVSTLKIQRTQQEDSAVYLCASSPPPYNEQFFGPGTRLTVL.

The chain recombines TRBV10-3 with TRBJ1-2; 7 positions match TRBD1. CDR3 length: 13 amino acids. After removal of 11 bases from V and 4 bases from J, the junction contained 10 bases not matched to a gene. Germline CDR1 ENHRY, CDR2 SYGVKD. In DNA form, the CDR3 reads TGTGCCGCGACCGGGACAGACCTCTATGGCTACACCTTC. Protein: CAATGTDLYGYTF.

This clonotype was counted between two and nine times. This chain links TRBV18 with TRBJ2-1; unclear D gene. The germline gives CDR1 KGHSH, CDR2 LQKENI. This CDR3 is 13 amino acids long. Trimming removed 3 bases from V and 6 bases from J, with 9 bases in between. The CDR3 bases are TGTGCCAGCTCACCGAGAGCCGGCAATGAGCAGTTCTTC. It specifies CASSPRAGNEQFF.

In this sample, this clonotype turned up many times. The chain uses TRBV20-1 and TRBJ1-1, with D tentatively TRBD1 (5 bases). This CDR3 region has 15 residues. From germline, CDR1 is DFQATT and CDR2 SNEGSKA (reference sequence). V was pared by 0 bases and J by 4 bases, with 15 bases between. The CDR3 DNA is TGCAGTGCTAGAGATCCTACAGGAGCCTTCACTGAAGCTTTCTTT. Residues: CSARDPTGAFTEAFF.

Only one count was recorded for this clonotype. V gene TRBV15 combines with J gene TRBJ2-5; 7 nucleotides agree with TRBD1. There are 19 residues in the CDR3. Germline V gene sequence: CDR1 LNHNV, CDR2 YYDKDF (reference sequence). Germline trimming cut 0 bases from V and 4 bases from J; bases unmatched to any gene: 17. The CDR3 loop reads CATSRDQDRKKKSVETQYF. The CDR3 bases are TGTGCCACCAGCAGAGATCAGGACAGGAAAAAAAAATCGGTAGAGACCCAGTACTTC.

This clonotype has ten or more counts. The gene calls are TRBV29-1 and TRBJ2-1, with 8 bases lining up with TRBD2. The V and J ends lost 1 base and 2 bases, in that order; junction bases with no gene match: 10. From germline, CDR1 is SQVTM and CDR2 ANQGSEA. The CDR3 extends over 17 amino acids. The CDR3 loop is CSVEAALRGLAYNEQFF. In DNA form, the CDR3 reads TGCAGCGTTGAAGCTGCCCTTAGGGGACTAGCCTACAATGAGCAGTTCTTC.

On this clonotype: This may come from a read error, since a much larger clone is one base off. The rearrangement links TRBV6-2 or TRBV6-3 to TRBJ1-2; no firm D call. Germline-derived CDR1 and CDR2 are MNHEY and SVGEGT. This CDR3 has 13 residues. The chain's CDR3 is CTSTGSGLHGYTF. In nucleotides, the CDR3 is TGTACCAGCACCGGATCCGGGCTCCATGGCTACACCTTC.

There are many counts of this clonotype. V and J are TRBV11-2 and TRBJ1-1; D is undetermined. V was trimmed by 6 bases and J by 1 base, leaving 9 bases between them. Germline-derived CDR1 and CDR2 are SGHAT and FQNNGV. The CDR3 totals 13 residues. The CDR3 DNA reads as TGTGCCAGCAGTAGTTCTTCGAACACTGAAGCTTTCTTT. Translation: CASSSSSNTEAFF.

The chain recombines TRBV7-3 with TRBJ2-4; a possible D gene is TRBD1 (6 bases). Per the germline V gene, CDR1 is SGHTA and CDR2 is FQGTGA. Trimming pared 5 bases from V and 1 base from J, leaving 15 bases between. This CDR3 region has 16 residues. CDR3 residues: CASSVTGPGAKNIQYF. CDR3 nucleotides: TGTGCCAGCAGCGTGACAGGTCCAGGGGCCAAAAACATTCAGTACTTC.

Many counts were recorded for this clonotype. This sequence joins TRBV5-1 and TRBJ1-1; 7 positions match TRBD1. This CDR3 has 16 residues. Looked up from germline, CDR1 is SGHRS and CDR2 is YFSETQ. V shed 4 bases and J 4 bases; nucleotides not matched to a gene: 13. The CDR3 DNA follows: TGCGCCAGCAGCCCAGATACAGGGGTATCGGGCACTGAAGCTTTCTTT. Its protein product is CASSPDTGVSGTEAFF.

The gene calls are TRBV14 and TRBJ1-1; no clear D. The CDR3 loop spans 17 amino acids. V lost 1 base to trimming and J lost 3 bases, with 18 bases between them. The germline gives CDR1 SGHDN, CDR2 FVKESK. CDR3 nucleotides: TGTGCCAGCAGCCAAGCGGGGTACGTTGTCGTCGACACTGAAGCTTTCTTT. It translates to CASSQAGYVVVDTEAFF.

This clonotype was counted at least ten times. J is TRBJ2-3 and V is TRBV20-1, with TRBD2 matching 9 bases. Germline CDR1 is DFQATT and CDR2 is SNEGSKA (reference sequence). V trimming: 3 bases; J trimming: 4 bases; junction bases outside the gene matches: 8. The CDR3 contains 15 residues. CDR3 protein: CSASGASGAPDTQYF. The CDR3 region has the DNA TGCAGTGCTAGTGGCGCTAGCGGGGCCCCAGATACGCAGTATTTT.

At least ten counts were recorded for this clonotype. V and J are TRBV5-1 and TRBJ2-5; TRBD2 agrees at 8 bases. This CDR3 is built from 16 residues. CDR1 and CDR2 (germline): SGHRS, YFSETQ. V lost 0 bases and J lost 1; bases outside the gene matches: 5. CDR3 residues: CASSLAPSGGQETQYF. In DNA, the CDR3 is TGCGCCAGCAGCTTGGCCCCCAGCGGGGGCCAAGAGACCCAGTACTTC.

The chain recombines TRBV7-3 with TRBJ2-1; 7 nucleotides match TRBD1. CDR1 and CDR2 (germline): SGHTA, FQGTGA. The CDR3 has 14 residues. V gave up 5 bases and J gave up 9 bases; unmatched junction bases: 10. The CDR3 DNA follows: TGTGCCAGCAGCGAGAAGGGACAGTCCATTGAGCAGTTCTTC. As protein: CASSEKGQSIEQFF.

In its sample, this clonotype was seen many times. This chain joins TRBV20-1 and TRBJ2-1, with 9 bases that match TRBD1. The ends lost 3 bases at V and 8 bases at J; junction bases unmatched: 8. CDR3 length equals 14 residues. Germline V gene lookup returns CDR1 DFQATT and CDR2 SNEGSKA (reference sequence). CDR3: CSARGQGFNDEQFF. Here the CDR3 DNA reads TGCAGTGCTAGGGGACAGGGTTTTAATGATGAGCAGTTCTTC.

This clonotype was observed many times. V gene TRBV14 combines with J gene TRBJ2-5; tentative D call: TRBD2 (5 bases). Germline lookup yields CDR1 SGHDN and CDR2 FVKESK. V lost 1 base to trimming and J lost 4 bases, with 10 bases between them. The CDR3 runs 14 residues. CDR3 coding DNA: TGTGCCAGCAGCCAAGGATGGGGAGCAGAGACCCAGTACTTC. It is translated as CASSQGWGAETQYF.

J is TRBJ2-5 and V is TRBV20-1; no clear D gene. The CDR3 contains 11 residues. Germline loops: CDR1 DFQATT, CDR2 SNEGSKA (reference sequence). Between the trimmed V and J ends, which lost 3 bases and 13 bases, there was a span of 15 bases. CDR3 DNA sequence: TGCAGTGCTAGCGAAATGGACGAGCGGTACTTC. The encoded protein is CSASEMDERYF.

This clonotype was seen a handful of times. This may be a read error, as it is one base from a much larger clone. Here the CDR3 reads CASSLETLNEQYF. Here the CDR3 DNA reads TGTGCCAGCAGTTTAGAGACGCTCAATGAGCAGTACTTC. V usage is TRBV6-6 and J usage is TRBJ2-7; D uncertain. Trimming took off 4 bases at V and 7 bases at J, with 14 bases between the two ends. CDR1 MNHNY and CDR2 SVGAGI come from the germline V gene (reference sequence). The length of the CDR3 is 13 residues.

The V call is TRBV28, the J call TRBJ1-2, with 9 bases that match TRBD1. V was pared by 9 bases and J by 8 bases, with 10 bases of the junction left unmatched. CDR1 is MDHEN and CDR2 is SYDVKM in the germline V gene. CDR3 length equals 13 residues. The CDR3, as DNA: TGTGCCAGTGAGCGGGACAGGGCAGGAGGCTACACCTTC. Amino acid sequence: CASERDRAGGYTF.

The chain carries TRBV15 and TRBJ2-3, with D uncertain. V was clipped by 0 bases and J by 0 bases, with 7 bases between them. This CDR3 has 15 residues. Germline lookup yields CDR1 LNHNV and CDR2 YYDKDF (reference sequence). CDR3 coding DNA: TGTGCCACCAGCAGAGATCTCTTTAGCACAGATACGCAGTATTTT. Protein: CATSRDLFSTDTQYF.

This clonotype was counted many times. The chain uses TRBV5-1 and TRBJ2-3; D may correspond to TRBD1 or TRBD2 (5 bases each). Between the trimmed V and J ends, which lost 2 bases and 0 bases, there was a span of 10 bases. The CDR3 has 15 amino acids. The germline V gene has CDR1 SGHRS and CDR2 YFSETQ. Written as DNA, the CDR3 is TGCGCCAGCAGCTTATGGGACCGTAGCACAGATACGCAGTATTTT. Protein product: CASSLWDRSTDTQYF.

This clonotype was seen more than once but under ten times. A read error may explain this, as a much larger clone is one base away. The J gene is TRBJ1-2, the V gene TRBV4-2; 7 positions agree with TRBD1. Germline V gives CDR1 LGHNA, CDR2 YNFKEQ. The CDR3 consists of 16 residues. The CDR3 DNA is TGTGCCAGCAGCCAAGGACAGGGTGCCACTAACTATGGCTGCACCTTC. This gives the protein CASSQGQGATNYGCTF.

There are many counts of this clonotype. The V and J genes are TRBV29-1 and TRBJ1-1; D unresolved. V lost 4 bases and J lost 5, with 20 bases in between. Germline assignment: CDR1 SQVTM and CDR2 ANQGSEA. The CDR3 runs to 15 residues. The CDR3 loop reads CSVVGRLAVRTEAFF. DNA of the CDR3: TGCAGCGTTGTTGGGCGCTTGGCGGTAAGAACTGAAGCTTTCTTT.

This clonotype came up many times. The V call is TRBV20-1, the J call TRBJ2-7; a weak D match, TRBD2 (6 bases). Trimming removed 3 bases at V and 1 base at J, with 16 bases between. CDR1 DFQATT and CDR2 SNEGSKA come from the germline V gene (reference sequence). This CDR3 spans 15 amino acids. Here the CDR3 reads CSASLEGKRSYEQYF. In nucleotides, the CDR3 is TGCAGTGCTAGCCTGGAGGGGAAAAGATCCTACGAGCAGTACTTC.